These T cell receptor beta chains were read from a single sample in a study of blood T cell repertoires in COVID-19. Clones were read by immunoSEQ multiplex PCR, and TCRdb kept only the in-frame ones, dropping some. The data hold a few hundred thousand clones, with about 91% observed a single time. The sequencing sample was made of PBMCs or T cells enriched from blood (not recorded which). Receptors originate from a woman aged 40 to 55 who had recovered from COVID-19. CDR3s include the opening cysteine and the closing phenylalanine or tryptophan. A D gene is named only where the DNA matches it firmly. Clone size is not always given. Where it is, it says once, few, many or a class for expanded clones.

V gene	clone size	D gene	J gene	CDR3 DNA	CDR3 protein
TRBV7-2	NA	NA	TRBJ2-1	TGTGCCAGCACCTGGACTACAGGCAATGAGCAGTTCTTC	CASTWTTGNEQFF
TRBV7-2	NA	TRBD1	TRBJ2-7	TGTGCCAGCAGCTTTGGGGGACAGGTTTTCTACGAGCAGTACTTC	CASSFGGQVFYEQYF
TRBV30	NA	TRBD2	TRBJ2-1	TGTGCCTGGAGTGTACTAGCGTACAATGAGCAGTTCTTC	CAWSVLAYNEQFF
TRBV9	NA	NA	TRBJ2-1	TGTGCCAGCAGCGTAGAACAGCTAAAAAACAATGAGCAGTTCTTC	CASSVEQLKNNEQFF
TRBV12-3/TRBV12-4	NA	NA	TRBJ2-1	TGTGCCAGCAGTGTAAAAACTAATCTGCAGTTCTTC	CASSVKTNLQFF
TRBV6-2/TRBV6-3	NA	TRBD1	TRBJ1-1	TGTGCCAGCAGTTGGGACAGGGGGGGATTGAACACTGAAGCTTTCTTT	CASSWDRGGLNTEAFF
TRBV5-1	NA	TRBD2	TRBJ2-7	TGCGCCAGCAGCTTGTTCCCCGGGACTAGCGGGGGGGCCTACGAGCAGTACTTC	CASSLFPGTSGGAYEQYF
TRBV15	NA	NA	TRBJ2-5	TGTGCCACCAGCAGAGATAGGACTCGACAAGAGACCCAGTACTTC	CATSRDRTRQETQYF
TRBV5-4	NA	TRBD2	TRBJ2-5	TGTGCCAGCAGCTCAACCGGGACTAGCGGGGGGTTAGAGACCCAGTACTTC	CASSSTGTSGGLETQYF
TRBV24-1	NA	NA	TRBJ1-1	TGTGCCACCAGTGATTTCCCCTTGAGGCCCACTGAAGCTTTCTTT	CATSDFPLRPTEAFF
TRBV27	NA	NA	TRBJ1-5	TGTGCCAGCAGTTTAGGGGGGGCGGGTAATCAGCCCCAGCATTTT	CASSLGGAGNQPQHF
TRBV7-2	NA	NA	TRBJ2-7	TGTGCCAGCAGCTTAGGCAACTCCCGGGAGCAGTACTTC	CASSLGNSREQYF
TRBV28	NA	NA	TRBJ1-4	TGTGCCAGCAGTTCCGAAACCCTGGGCGGGGGTGAAAAACTGTTTTTT	CASSSETLGGGEKLFF
TRBV7-2	NA	TRBD1	TRBJ1-2	TGTGCCAGCAGCTCTGACGCCGGGACAGGGGACTATGGCTACACCTTC	CASSSDAGTGDYGYTF
TRBV4-1	NA	TRBD1	TRBJ1-5	TGCGCCAGCAGACAAACAGGGGGCGGCGATCAGCCCCAGCATTTT	CASRQTGGGDQPQHF
TRBV10-3	NA	TRBD2	TRBJ2-5	TGTGCCATTGGACTAGCGGGAGTGGAGACCCAGTACTTC	CAIGLAGVETQYF
TRBV27	once	NA	TRBJ2-7	TGTGCCAGCAGACCCTTGGCCTCCTTTAATACCTACGAGCAGTACTTC	CASRPLASFNTYEQYF
TRBV10-3	once	TRBD2	TRBJ2-1	TGTGCCATCAGTGAGCCGGGACTAGCGGGGGGGCCGGAGAATGAGCAGTTCTTC	CAISEPGLAGGPENEQFF
TRBV9	NA	NA	TRBJ2-3	TGTGCCAGCAGCGTAATGGCCGAGACAGCCCGGAGCACAGATACGCAGTATTTT	CASSVMAETARSTDTQYF
TRBV18	NA	TRBD2	TRBJ2-5	TGTGCCAGCTCACGACTCGCGGGAGTACGAGAGACCCAGTACTTC	CASSRLAGVRETQYF
TRBV19	NA	NA	TRBJ2-4	TGTGCCAGTAGTATAGACGCGGGCATAGCCAAAAACATTCAGTACTTC	CASSIDAGIAKNIQYF
TRBV9	NA	NA	TRBJ2-5	TGTGCCAGCAGCCCAGGAGGGGGCGGGGAGACCCAGTACTTC	CASSPGGGGETQYF
TRBV5-1	once	NA	TRBJ1-4	TGCGCCAGCAGCCCCGGGTCTAAAACTAATGAAAAACTGTTTTTT	CASSPGSKTNEKLFF
TRBV30	NA	NA	TRBJ2-3	TGTGCCTGGACTCCTCTAGCGTCTAGCACAGATACGCAGTATTTT	CAWTPLASSTDTQYF
TRBV11-3	NA	NA	TRBJ2-5	TGTGCCAGCAGCCCTGGGGCCGACCCAGGATTTCAAGAGACCCAGTACTTC	CASSPGADPGFQETQYF
TRBV5-1	few	TRBD2	TRBJ2-1	TGCGCCAGCAGCTTGGGACTAGCGCCTCACAATGAGCAGTTCTTC	CASSLGLAPHNEQFF
TRBV9	NA	NA	TRBJ1-4	TGTGCCAGCAGCTTCCGGGACAAGAGAAGGGAACTGTTTTTT	CASSFRDKRRELFF
TRBV24-1	NA	NA	TRBJ1-5	TGTGCCACCGGACAGACCAATCAGCCCCAGCATTTT	CATGQTNQPQHF
TRBV19	NA	TRBD1	TRBJ1-5	TGTGCCACCGCGGGACAGGGGTTGGGCAATCAGCCCCAGCATTTT	CATAGQGLGNQPQHF
TRBV11-2	NA	NA	TRBJ2-1	TGTGCCAGCAGCCGTCTTTTAAAAGGGGGTAATGAGCAGTTCTTC	CASSRLLKGGNEQFF
TRBV13	NA	TRBD1	TRBJ2-3	TGTGCCAGCAGCGCCTCGGCGGGTGGGACAGGGAGAACGCAGTATTTT	CASSASAGGTGRTQYF
TRBV3-1/TRBV3-2	NA	NA	TRBJ2-2	TGTGCCAGCAGCCACCCCCCCAGCACCGGGGAGCTGTTTTTT	CASSHPPSTGELFF
TRBV7-8	once	NA	TRBJ1-1	TGTGCCAGCAGCCCGGGACTGTTTCAGGACACTGAAGCTTTCTTT	CASSPGLFQDTEAFF
TRBV10-3	NA	TRBD2	TRBJ2-7	TGTGCCATCAGCTCGGGGGTAGCGGGCTCCTACGAGCAGTACTTC	CAISSGVAGSYEQYF
TRBV5-1	NA	TRBD2	TRBJ2-1	TGCGCCAGCAGTCCGGGGGGAGGGAGCTCCTACAATGAGCAGTTCTTC	CASSPGGGSSYNEQFF
TRBV2	NA	NA	TRBJ2-1	TGTGCCAGCAGTGAAGGGTCAGGGGCCCCCTACAATGAGCAGTTCTTC	CASSEGSGAPYNEQFF
TRBV2	NA	NA	TRBJ1-1	TGTGCCAGCATCTGGGCAGGGGTAAACACTGAAGCTTTCTTT	CASIWAGVNTEAFF